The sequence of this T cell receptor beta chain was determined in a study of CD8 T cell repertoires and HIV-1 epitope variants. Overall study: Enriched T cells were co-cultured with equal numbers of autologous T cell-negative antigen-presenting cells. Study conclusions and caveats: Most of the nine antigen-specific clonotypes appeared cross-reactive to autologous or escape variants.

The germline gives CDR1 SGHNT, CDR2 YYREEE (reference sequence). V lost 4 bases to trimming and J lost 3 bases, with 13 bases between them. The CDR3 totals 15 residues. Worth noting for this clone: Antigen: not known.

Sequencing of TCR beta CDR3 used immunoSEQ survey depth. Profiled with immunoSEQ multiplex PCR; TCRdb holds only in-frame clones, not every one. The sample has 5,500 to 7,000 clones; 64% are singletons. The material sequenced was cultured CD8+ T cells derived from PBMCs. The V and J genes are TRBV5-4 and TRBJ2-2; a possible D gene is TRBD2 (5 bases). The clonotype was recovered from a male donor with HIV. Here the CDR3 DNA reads TGTGCCAGCAGCGCCTACCGGGATGACACCGGGGAGCTGTTTTTT. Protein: CASSAYRDDTGELFF.